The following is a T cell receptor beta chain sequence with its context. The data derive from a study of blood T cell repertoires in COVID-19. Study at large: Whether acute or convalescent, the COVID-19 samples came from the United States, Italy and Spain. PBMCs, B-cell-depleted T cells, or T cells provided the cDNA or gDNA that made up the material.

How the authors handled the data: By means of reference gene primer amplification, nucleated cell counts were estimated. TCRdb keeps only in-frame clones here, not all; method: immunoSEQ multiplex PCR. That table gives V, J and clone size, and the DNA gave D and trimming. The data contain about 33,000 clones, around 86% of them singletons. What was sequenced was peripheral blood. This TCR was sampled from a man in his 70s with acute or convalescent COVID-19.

CDR3 amino acids: CASSERTGGAYYGYTF. The CDR3 nucleotides read TGTGCCAGCAGCGAACGGACAGGGGGCGCCTACTATGGCTACACCTTC. The rearrangement links TRBV6-2 or TRBV6-3 to TRBJ1-2; 11 positions match TRBD1. The J segment lost 3 bases and the V segment lost 6 bases, leaving 9 bases of the junction unmatched. The CDR3 totals 16 residues. In germline, CDR1 is MNHEY, CDR2 SVGEGT.